This TCR beta chain was profiled in a study of shared clonotypes between healthy human individuals. Study-level results: The sharing of 4.5% to 5.5% of naive CD4 clonotypes was seen across a handful of donors. Clonotype sharing among donors was thought likely to change with sequencing depth.

Negatively enriched CD4+ T cells were divided by CD45RA into naive and memory. Sequencing was at deep level. Clones were sequenced by immunoSEQ multiplex PCR, and TCRdb holds only the in-frame ones, with some missing. The repertoire has under 2.5 million clones, under 95% of them found once; the top ten carry approximately 0.41%. CDR3 length equals 15 residues. The germline CDR1 and CDR2 sequences are MDHEN and SYDVKM. V was pared by 6 bases and J by 0 bases, with 14 bases between. As regards this clone: As yet, its antigen is unknown.

The V call is TRBV28, the J call TRBJ1-2; a possible D gene is TRBD1 (5 bases). Sequencing input: naive CD4+ T cells from PBMCs. Subset in this sample: CD45RA+ positively selected. This TCR came from a man younger than 35 in good health. Some clones in this sample may be carry-over from other donors' samples. CDR3 in DNA: TGTGCCAGCAGCTTCCCCGCGACAGCTAACTATGGCTACACCTTC. This sequence encodes CASSFPATANYGYTF.